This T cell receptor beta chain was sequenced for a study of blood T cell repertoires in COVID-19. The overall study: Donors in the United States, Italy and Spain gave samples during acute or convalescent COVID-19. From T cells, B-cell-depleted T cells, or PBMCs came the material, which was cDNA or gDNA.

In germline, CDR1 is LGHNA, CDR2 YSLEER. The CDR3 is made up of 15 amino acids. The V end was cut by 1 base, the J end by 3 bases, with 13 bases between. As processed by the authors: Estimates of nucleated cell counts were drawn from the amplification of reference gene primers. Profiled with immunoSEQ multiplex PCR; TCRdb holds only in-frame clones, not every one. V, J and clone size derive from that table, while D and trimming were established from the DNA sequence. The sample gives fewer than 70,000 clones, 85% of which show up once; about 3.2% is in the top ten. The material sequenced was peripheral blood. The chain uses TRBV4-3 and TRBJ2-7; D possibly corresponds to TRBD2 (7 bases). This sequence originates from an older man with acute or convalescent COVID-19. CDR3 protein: CASSQVDSGDYEQYF. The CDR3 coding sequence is TGCGCCAGCAGCCAAGTGGACAGCGGGGACTACGAGCAGTACTTC.